This T cell receptor (beta chain) is drawn from a study of T cell repertoires in cytomegalovirus infection. Study overall: Both CMV infection and a matching HLA type were indicated by public TCR beta signatures.

This clonotype showed up just a few times. Its antigen is unknown. V was shortened by 5 bases and J by 4 bases, with 12 bases between the two germline ends. This CDR3 spans 14 amino acids. Study-wide results and caveats: HLA-C-restricted CMV clonotypes gave the most frequent clonotype in two of eight donors. Identification of carriers of CMV plus the relevant HLA was achieved through cumulative public TCR beta family frequency.

TCRdb reanalysed the reads using MiXCR and keeps one entry per CDR3 protein. The profile shows tens of thousands of distinct CDR3 sequences, about 20% of them singletons. The sequenced sample consisted of PBMCs, sequenced either directly or after in vitro stimulation (not recorded which). This clonotype was obtained from a human donor in good health (CMV status not recorded). Some clones in this sample may be carry-over from other donors' samples. The rearrangement joins TRBV12-3 or TRBV12-4 to TRBJ1-5, with a possible D match to TRBD1 (5 bases). This chain's CDR3 is CASSHGDWNQPQHF. CDR3 sequence (DNA): TGTGCCAGCAGTCACGGGGACTGGAATCAGCCCCAGCATTTT.